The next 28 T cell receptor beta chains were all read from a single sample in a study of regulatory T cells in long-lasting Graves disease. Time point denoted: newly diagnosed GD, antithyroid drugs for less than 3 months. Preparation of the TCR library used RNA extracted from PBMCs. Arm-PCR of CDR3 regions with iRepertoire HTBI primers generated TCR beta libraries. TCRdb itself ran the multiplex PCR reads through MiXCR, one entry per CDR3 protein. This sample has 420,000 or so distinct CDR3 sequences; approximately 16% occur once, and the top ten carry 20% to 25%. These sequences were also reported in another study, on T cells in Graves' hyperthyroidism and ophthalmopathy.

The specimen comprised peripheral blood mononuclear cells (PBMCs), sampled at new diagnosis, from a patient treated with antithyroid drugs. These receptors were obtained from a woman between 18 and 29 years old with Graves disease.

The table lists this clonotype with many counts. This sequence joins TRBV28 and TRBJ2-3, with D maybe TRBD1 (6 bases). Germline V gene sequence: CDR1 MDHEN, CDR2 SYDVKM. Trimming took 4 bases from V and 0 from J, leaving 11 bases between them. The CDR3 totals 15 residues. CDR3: CASSWGLASTDTQYF. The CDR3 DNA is TGTGCCAGCAGTTGGGGGCTAGCAAGCACAGATACGCAGTATTTT.

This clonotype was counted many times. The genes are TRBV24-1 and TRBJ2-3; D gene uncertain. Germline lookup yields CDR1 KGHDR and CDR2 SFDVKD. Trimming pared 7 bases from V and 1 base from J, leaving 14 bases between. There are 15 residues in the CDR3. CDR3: CATSRKADRTDTQYF. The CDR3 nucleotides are TGTGCCACCAGCAGGAAGGCAGATCGCACAGATACGCAGTATTTT.

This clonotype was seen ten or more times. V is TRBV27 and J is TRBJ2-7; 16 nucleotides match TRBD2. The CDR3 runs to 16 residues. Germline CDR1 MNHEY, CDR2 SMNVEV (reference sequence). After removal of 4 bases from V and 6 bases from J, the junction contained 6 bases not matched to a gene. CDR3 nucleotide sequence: TGTGCCAGCAGTTCCGGGACTAGCGGGAGGGTTTCCGAGCAGTACTTC. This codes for CASSSGTSGRVSEQYF.

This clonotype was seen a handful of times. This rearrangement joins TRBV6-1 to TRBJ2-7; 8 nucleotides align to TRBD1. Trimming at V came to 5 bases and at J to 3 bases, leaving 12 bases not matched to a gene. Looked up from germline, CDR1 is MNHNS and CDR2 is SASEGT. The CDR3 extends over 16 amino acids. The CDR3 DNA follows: TGTGCCAGCAGTCGCCGGACAGGGACCCCCAGCTACGAGCAGTACTTC. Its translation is CASSRRTGTPSYEQYF.

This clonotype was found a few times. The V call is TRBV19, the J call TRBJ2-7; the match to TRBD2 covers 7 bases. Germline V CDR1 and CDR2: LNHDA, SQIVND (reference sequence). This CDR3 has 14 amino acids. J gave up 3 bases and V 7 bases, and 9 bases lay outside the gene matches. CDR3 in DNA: TGTGCCAGTAAAGCAGGCGGGAGAAGCTACGAGCAGTACTTC. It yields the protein CASKAGGRSYEQYF.

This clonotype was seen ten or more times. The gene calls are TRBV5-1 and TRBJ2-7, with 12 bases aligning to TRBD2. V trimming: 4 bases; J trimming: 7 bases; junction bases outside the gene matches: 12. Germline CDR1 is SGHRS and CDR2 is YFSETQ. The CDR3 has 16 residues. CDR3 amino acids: CASSKLTSGRPGEQYF. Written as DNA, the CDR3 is TGCGCCAGCAGCAAATTGACTAGCGGGAGACCGGGTGAGCAGTACTTC.

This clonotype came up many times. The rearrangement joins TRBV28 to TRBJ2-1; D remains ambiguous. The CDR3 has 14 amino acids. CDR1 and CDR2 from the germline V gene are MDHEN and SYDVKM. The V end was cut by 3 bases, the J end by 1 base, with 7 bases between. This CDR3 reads CASSLSPSYNEQFF. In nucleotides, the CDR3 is TGTGCCAGCAGTTTGTCACCTTCCTACAATGAGCAGTTCTTC.

The CDR3 coding sequence is TGTGCCAGCAGGCACCAAGCGGGGCCCTGGGATGAGCAGTTCTTC. This gives the protein CASRHQAGPWDEQFF. This sequence joins TRBV12-3 or TRBV12-4 and TRBJ2-1; TRBD2 matches 7 bases. The CDR3 is 15 amino acids. J gave up 8 bases and V 6 bases, and 13 bases lay outside the gene matches.

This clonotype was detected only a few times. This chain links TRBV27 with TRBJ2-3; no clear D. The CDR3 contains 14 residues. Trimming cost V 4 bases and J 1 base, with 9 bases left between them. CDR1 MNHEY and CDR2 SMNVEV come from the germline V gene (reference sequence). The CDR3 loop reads CASSSIERTDTQYF. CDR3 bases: TGTGCCAGCAGTTCTATAGAGCGCACAGATACGCAGTATTTT.

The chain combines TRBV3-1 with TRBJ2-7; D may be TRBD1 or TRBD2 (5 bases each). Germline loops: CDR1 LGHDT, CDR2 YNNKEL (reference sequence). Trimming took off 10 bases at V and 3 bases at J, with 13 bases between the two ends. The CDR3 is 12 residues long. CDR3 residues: CATSGRNYEQYF. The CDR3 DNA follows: TGTGCCACCTCGGGGCGGAACTACGAGCAGTACTTC.

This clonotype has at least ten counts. In DNA, the CDR3 is TGTGCCAGCAGCTCAAGACTCTCGTTGGGGGGACCGGATACGCAGTATTTT. Translating gives CASSSRLSLGGPDTQYF. The chain couples TRBV2 to TRBJ2-3, with D perhaps TRBD2 (6 bases). Germline V gives CDR1 SNHLY, CDR2 FYNNEI. The CDR3 contains 17 residues. Trimming removed 6 bases at V and 6 bases at J, with 25 bases between.

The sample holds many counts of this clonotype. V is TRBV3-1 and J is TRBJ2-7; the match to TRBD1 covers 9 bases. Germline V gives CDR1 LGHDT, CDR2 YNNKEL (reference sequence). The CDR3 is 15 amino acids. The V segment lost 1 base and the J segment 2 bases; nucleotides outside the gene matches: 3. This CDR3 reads CASSQVGTGPYEQYF. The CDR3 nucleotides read TGTGCCAGCAGCCAAGTTGGGACAGGGCCCTACGAGCAGTACTTC.

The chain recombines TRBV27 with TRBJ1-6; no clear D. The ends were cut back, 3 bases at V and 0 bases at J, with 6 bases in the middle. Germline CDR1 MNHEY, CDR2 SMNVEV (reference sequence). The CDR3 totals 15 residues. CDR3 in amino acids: CASSLDRSYNSPLHF. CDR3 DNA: TGTGCCAGCAGTTTGGACCGCTCCTATAATTCACCCCTCCACTTT.

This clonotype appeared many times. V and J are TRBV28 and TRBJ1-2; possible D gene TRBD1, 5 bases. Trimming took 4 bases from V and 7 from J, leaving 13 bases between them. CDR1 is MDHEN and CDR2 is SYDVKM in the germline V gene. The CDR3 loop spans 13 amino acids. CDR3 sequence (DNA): TGTGCCAGCAGTTCCGGGGCCTTAGGTGGCTACACCTTC. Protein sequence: CASSSGALGGYTF.

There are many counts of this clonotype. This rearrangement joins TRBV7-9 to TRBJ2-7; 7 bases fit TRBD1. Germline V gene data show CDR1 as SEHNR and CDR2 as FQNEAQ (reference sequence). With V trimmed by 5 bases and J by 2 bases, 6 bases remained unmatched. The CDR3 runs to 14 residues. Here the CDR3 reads CASSMGQLPYEQYF. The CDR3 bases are TGTGCCAGCAGCATGGGACAGCTCCCCTACGAGCAGTACTTC. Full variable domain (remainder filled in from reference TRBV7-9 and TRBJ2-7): DTGVSQNPRHKITKRGQNVTFRCDPISEHNRLYWYRQTLGQGPEFLTYFQNEAQLEKSRLLSDRFSAERPKGSFSTLEIQRTEQGDSAMYLCASSMGQLPYEQYFGPGTRLTVT.

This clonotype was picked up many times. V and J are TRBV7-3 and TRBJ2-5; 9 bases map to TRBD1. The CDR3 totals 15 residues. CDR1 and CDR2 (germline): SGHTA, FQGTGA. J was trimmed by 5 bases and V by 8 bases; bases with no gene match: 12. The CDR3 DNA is TGTGCCAGCCGGACGACAGGGGGAGCGTCGGAGACCCAGTACTTC. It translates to CASRTTGGASETQYF.

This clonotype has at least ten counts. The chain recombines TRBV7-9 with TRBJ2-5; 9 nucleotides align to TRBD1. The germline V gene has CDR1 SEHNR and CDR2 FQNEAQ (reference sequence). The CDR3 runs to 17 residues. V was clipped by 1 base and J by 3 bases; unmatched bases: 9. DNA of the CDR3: TGTGCCAGCAGCTTAGGCTGGACAGGGGTTTACGAAGAGACCCAGTACTTC. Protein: CASSLGWTGVYEETQYF. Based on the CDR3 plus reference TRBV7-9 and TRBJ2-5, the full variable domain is DTGVSQNPRHKITKRGQNVTFRCDPISEHNRLYWYRQTLGQGPEFLTYFQNEAQLEKSRLLSDRFSAERPKGSFSTLEIQRTEQGDSAMYLCASSLGWTGVYEETQYFGPGTRLLVL.

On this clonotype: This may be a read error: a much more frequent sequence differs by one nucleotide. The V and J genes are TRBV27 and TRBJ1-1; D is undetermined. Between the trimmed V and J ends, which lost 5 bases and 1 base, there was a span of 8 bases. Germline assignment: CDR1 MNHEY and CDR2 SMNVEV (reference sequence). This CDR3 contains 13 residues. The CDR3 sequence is CASSRAWNTEAFF. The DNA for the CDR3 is TGTGCCAGCAGTAGGGCTTGGAACACTGAAGCTTTCTTT.

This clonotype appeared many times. CDR3 amino acids: CSARGPLGEDTQYF. The CDR3 DNA follows: TGCAGTGCTAGAGGTCCCCTAGGGGAAGATACGCAGTATTTT. V usage is TRBV20-1 and J usage is TRBJ2-3; the D gene is possibly TRBD1 (5 bases). Germline V gene lookup returns CDR1 DFQATT and CDR2 SNEGSKA (reference sequence). V lost 1 base, J lost 5 bases, and 13 bases lay in between. This CDR3 comprises 14 residues.

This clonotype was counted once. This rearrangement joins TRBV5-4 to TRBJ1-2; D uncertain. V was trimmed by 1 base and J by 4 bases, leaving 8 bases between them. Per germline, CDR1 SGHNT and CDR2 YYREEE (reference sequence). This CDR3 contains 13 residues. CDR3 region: CASSLLDAYGYTF. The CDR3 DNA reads TGTGCCAGCAGCTTGTTGGATGCCTATGGCTACACCTTC.

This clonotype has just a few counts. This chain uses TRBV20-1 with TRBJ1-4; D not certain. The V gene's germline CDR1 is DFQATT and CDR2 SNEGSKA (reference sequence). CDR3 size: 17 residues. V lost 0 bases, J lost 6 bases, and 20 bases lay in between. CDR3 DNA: TGCAGTGCTAGAGATTACGCCAACGAAATTCGGGATGAAAAACTGTTTTTT. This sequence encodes CSARDYANEIRDEKLFF.

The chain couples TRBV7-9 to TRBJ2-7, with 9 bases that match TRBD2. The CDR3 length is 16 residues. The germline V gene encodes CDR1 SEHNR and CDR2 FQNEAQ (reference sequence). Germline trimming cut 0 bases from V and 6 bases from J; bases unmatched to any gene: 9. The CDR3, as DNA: TGTGCCAGCAGCTTAGCAGCTGGCGGGAGGGCCGGCGAGCAGTACTTC. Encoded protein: CASSLAAGGRAGEQYF.

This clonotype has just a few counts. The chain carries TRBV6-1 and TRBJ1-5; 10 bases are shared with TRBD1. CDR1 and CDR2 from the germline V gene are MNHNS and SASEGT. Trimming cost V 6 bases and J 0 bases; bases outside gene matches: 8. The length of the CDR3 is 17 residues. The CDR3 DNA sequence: TGTGCCAGCAGGTCTCGGGACAGGGGCATTAGCAATCAGCCCCAGCATTTT. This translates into CASRSRDRGISNQPQHF.

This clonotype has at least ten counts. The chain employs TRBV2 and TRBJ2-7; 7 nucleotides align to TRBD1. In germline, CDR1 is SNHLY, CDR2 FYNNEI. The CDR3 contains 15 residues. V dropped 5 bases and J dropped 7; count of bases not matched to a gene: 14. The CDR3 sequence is CASSFLRQGLEEQYF. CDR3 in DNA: TGTGCCAGCAGTTTTTTAAGACAGGGCTTAGAAGAGCAGTACTTC.

For the CDR3, the DNA is TGCAGTGCTAGAGATCTGCCCGTCCGGGACAGGGGGTTCTACGAGCAGTACTTC. It yields the protein CSARDLPVRDRGFYEQYF. The chain links TRBV20-1 to TRBJ2-7, with 11 bases fitting TRBD1. The CDR3 extends over 18 amino acids. V dropped 0 bases and J dropped 3; count of bases not matched to a gene: 13. Germline lookup yields CDR1 DFQATT and CDR2 SNEGSKA (reference sequence).

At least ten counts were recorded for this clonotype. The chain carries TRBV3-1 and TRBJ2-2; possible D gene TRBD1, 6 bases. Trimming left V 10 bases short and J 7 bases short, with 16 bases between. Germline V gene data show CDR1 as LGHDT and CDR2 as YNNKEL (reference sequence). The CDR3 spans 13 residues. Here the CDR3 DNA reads TGTGCCACCGGTGATACAGGGAACGGGGAGCTGTTTTTT. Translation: CATGDTGNGELFF.

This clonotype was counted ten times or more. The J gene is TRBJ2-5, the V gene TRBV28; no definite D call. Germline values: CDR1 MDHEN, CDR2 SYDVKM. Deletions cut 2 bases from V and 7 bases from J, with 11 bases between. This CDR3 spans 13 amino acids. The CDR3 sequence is CASSLLPKGTQYF. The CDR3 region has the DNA TGTGCCAGCAGTTTACTCCCCAAAGGGACCCAGTACTTC.

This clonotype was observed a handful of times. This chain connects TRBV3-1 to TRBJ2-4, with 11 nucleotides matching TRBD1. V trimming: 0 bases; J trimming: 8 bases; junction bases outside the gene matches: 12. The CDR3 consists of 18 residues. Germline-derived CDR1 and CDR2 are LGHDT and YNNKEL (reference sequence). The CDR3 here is CASSQEGWTGGRGDIQYF. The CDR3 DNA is TGTGCCAGCAGCCAAGAAGGGTGGACAGGGGGCAGAGGAGACATTCAGTACTTC.